The 26 T cell receptor beta chains below were found in one sample sequenced in a study of blood T cell repertoires in COVID-19. Assay used: immunoSEQ multiplex PCR; TCRdb lists only in-frame clones, some missing. Counted here are about 290,000 clones, 70% to 90% occurring once; the ten biggest clones make up around 4%. Material for sequencing was peripheral blood. These receptors all stem from a woman between 50 and 59 years old with active or convalescent COVID-19.

The chain is built from TRBV27 and TRBJ2-5, with 8 bases fitting TRBD2. Germline trimming cut 3 bases from V and 1 base from J; bases unmatched to any gene: 7. CDR3 size: 16 residues. Germline-derived CDR1 and CDR2 are MNHEY and SMNVEV (reference sequence). The CDR3: CASSFVGTRTQETQYF. In DNA form, the CDR3 reads TGTGCCAGCAGTTTCGTTGGGACTAGGACCCAAGAGACCCAGTACTTC.

This clone was recorded once. V usage is TRBV27 and J usage is TRBJ1-5, with D possibly being TRBD1 (6 bases). V was clipped by 5 bases and J by 4 bases, with 12 bases between them. CDR3 size: 14 residues. The germline V gene encodes CDR1 MNHEY and CDR2 SMNVEV (reference sequence). The DNA of the CDR3 is TGTGCCAGCAGTACCAACAGGGAAAATCAGCCCCAGCATTTT. Translating gives CASSTNRENQPQHF.

The V and J genes are TRBV9 and TRBJ2-1; 7 bases map to TRBD2. Germline CDR1 SGDLS, CDR2 YYNGEE. The CDR3 is 17 amino acids. V lost 0 bases to trimming and J lost 7 bases; unmatched junction nucleotides: 13. The CDR3 nucleotides read TGTGCCAGCAGCGTAGATCTCTCGGCGGGAGTCCGAAATGAGCAGTTCTTC. Amino acid sequence: CASSVDLSAGVRNEQFF.

The rearrangement joins TRBV27 to TRBJ2-2; 9 bases match TRBD2. With 4 bases clipped from V and 5 bases from J, the junction kept 5 bases outside the gene matches. CDR3 length: 15 residues. Germline CDR1 reads MNHEY; CDR2 reads SMNVEV (reference sequence). CDR3 in amino acids: CASSWLAGLTGELFF. CDR3 nucleotides: TGTGCCAGCAGTTGGCTAGCGGGACTGACCGGGGAGCTGTTTTTT.

The chain's CDR3 is CASSWDRAGTEAFF. CDR3 in DNA: TGCGCCAGCAGCTGGGACAGGGCGGGCACTGAAGCTTTCTTT. This chain joins TRBV5-1 and TRBJ1-1, with 9 bases fitting TRBD1. The ends lost 3 bases at V and 4 bases at J; junction bases unmatched: 4. Germline V gene data show CDR1 as SGHRS and CDR2 as YFSETQ. The CDR3 sequence is 14 residues long.

This chain uses TRBV7-8 with TRBJ2-3; TRBD2 matches 7 bases. After removal of 5 bases from V and 0 bases from J, the junction contained 8 bases not matched to a gene. The CDR3 runs 16 residues. Germline V gene lookup returns CDR1 SGHVS and CDR2 FQNEAQ. The CDR3 DNA reads TGTGCCAGCAGCCCGGCTAGCGGCACTAGCACAGATACGCAGTATTTT. Its protein product is CASSPASGTSTDTQYF.

This clone showed up just a few times. The chain uses TRBV6-6 and TRBJ1-2; D ambiguous. The ends were cut back, 2 bases at V and 8 bases at J, with 21 bases in the middle. The CDR3 spans 16 residues. Germline V lookup: CDR1 MNHNY, CDR2 SVGAGI (reference sequence). The CDR3 coding sequence is TGTGCCAGCAGTTACGGGTTTGGGGAGAATCCCAGGGGCTACACCTTC. Translation gives CASSYGFGENPRGYTF.

The rearrangement joins TRBV3-1 (or the pseudogene TRBV3-2) to TRBJ2-7, with 11 bases that match TRBD2. V lost 0 bases, J lost 5 bases, and 21 bases stayed unmatched. This CDR3 region has 21 residues. From germline, CDR1 is LGHDT and CDR2 YNNKEL (reference sequence). The CDR3 is CASSQEGGQRLAGFLFHEQYF. The CDR3 DNA sequence: TGTGCCAGCAGCCAAGAAGGGGGGCAGAGACTAGCGGGATTTTTATTCCACGAGCAGTACTTC.

The chain couples TRBV6-5 to TRBJ1-2; D uncertain. V lost 0 bases, J lost 1 base, and 12 bases lay in between. CDR3 size: 16 residues. Per the germline V gene, CDR1 is MNHEY and CDR2 is SVGAGI. CDR3 in amino acids: CASSYSMGRGNYGYTF. CDR3 coding DNA: TGTGCCAGCAGTTACTCGATGGGGAGAGGTAACTATGGCTACACCTTC.

CDR3 amino acids: CASSLRLAGGSSGANVLTF. For the CDR3, the DNA is TGTGCCAGCAGCTTAAGGCTAGCGGGAGGGAGCTCTGGGGCCAACGTCCTGACTTTC. This sequence joins TRBV7-9 and TRBJ2-6, with 12 nucleotides matching TRBD2. J lost 0 bases, V lost 2 bases, and 5 bases had no gene match. The CDR3 runs to 19 residues. CDR1 and CDR2 (germline): SEHNR, FQNEAQ (reference sequence).

This clone has more than one count but fewer than ten. The chain joins TRBV7-8 to TRBJ2-4; 7 bases align to TRBD1. Germline values: CDR1 SGHVS, CDR2 FQNEAQ. The CDR3 extends over 15 amino acids. V was pared by 2 bases and J by 3 bases, with 4 bases of the junction left unmatched. The CDR3 region is CASSLSRTGKNIQYF. The CDR3, as DNA: TGTGCCAGCAGCTTATCAAGGACAGGCAAAAACATTCAGTACTTC.

The gene calls are TRBV28 and TRBJ1-5; D ambiguous. Trimming removed 6 bases from V and 7 bases from J, with 10 bases in between. The CDR3 length is 12 residues. From germline, CDR1 is MDHEN and CDR2 SYDVKM. The CDR3 region has the DNA TGTGCCAGCAGCCCGCCGAGGCAGCCCCAGCATTTT. Its translation is CASSPPRQPQHF. The full variable domain, with the rest looked up from reference TRBV28 and TRBJ1-5, is DVKVTQSSRYLVKRTGEKVFLECVQDMDHENMFWYRQDPGLGLRLIYFSYDVKMKEKGDIPEGYSVSREKKERFSLILESASTNQTSMYLCASSPPRQPQHFGDGTRLSIL.

The V and J genes are TRBV7-8 and TRBJ1-4; D is unresolved. The germline V and J ends were trimmed by 4 bases and 8 bases, with 23 bases remaining between them. The CDR3 contains 17 residues. Germline V gene lookup returns CDR1 SGHVS and CDR2 FQNEAQ. As DNA, the CDR3 is TGTGCCAGCAGCTCGAGCCGGGCCCGGGGTCATAGGGAAAAACTGTTTTTT. This translates into CASSSSRARGHREKLFF.

The genes are TRBV6-5 and TRBJ2-1; a weak D match, TRBD2 (6 bases). CDR3 length: 16 residues. CDR1 and CDR2 from the germline V gene are MNHEY and SVGAGI. Trimming removed 0 bases at V and 3 bases at J, with 12 bases between. Here the CDR3 reads CASSYSPGLSYNEQFF. The CDR3 DNA reads as TGTGCCAGCAGTTACTCGCCGGGACTGAGCTACAATGAGCAGTTCTTC.

J is TRBJ2-7 and V is TRBV19; TRBD2 matches at 7 bases. Germline lookup yields CDR1 LNHDA and CDR2 SQIVND (reference sequence). Trimming removed 6 bases from V and 4 bases from J; junction bases left unmatched: 6. This CDR3 region has 13 residues. CDR3 in amino acids: CASSLTSVYEQYF. CDR3 DNA sequence: TGTGCCAGTAGCTTAACTAGCGTATACGAGCAGTACTTC.

V gene TRBV18 combines with J gene TRBJ2-3; D gene uncertain. CDR1 and CDR2 from the germline V gene are KGHSH and LQKENI. V was shortened by 2 bases and J by 2 bases, with 8 bases between the two germline ends. The CDR3 covers 14 residues. CDR3 nucleotide sequence: TGTGCCAGCTCACCATCAGGATTCACAGATACGCAGTATTTT. Amino acids: CASSPSGFTDTQYF.

The chain is built from TRBV29-1 and TRBJ2-7; D uncertain. Germline loops: CDR1 SQVTM, CDR2 ANQGSEA. V lost 6 bases and J 6 bases, leaving 15 bases between the germline ends. The CDR3 spans 12 residues. CDR3 in amino acids: CSVLPPTGEQYF. DNA for the CDR3: TGCAGCGTCCTCCCTCCTACTGGCGAGCAGTACTTC.

The DNA for the CDR3 is TGCGCCAGCAGCTTAAAGCAGGATGCTGTAGCTTTCTTT. Amino acids: CASSLKQDAVAFF. The rearrangement links TRBV5-1 to TRBJ1-1, with unresolved D. V was pared by 2 bases and J by 10 bases, with 15 bases between. Germline values: CDR1 SGHRS, CDR2 YFSETQ. The CDR3 sequence is 13 residues long.

The V gene is TRBV6-2 or TRBV6-3, the J gene TRBJ2-4, with TRBD1 as a possible D gene (6 bases). The CDR3 extends over 17 amino acids. Germline V lookup: CDR1 MNHEY, CDR2 SVGEGT. The V gene lost 0 bases and the J gene lost 3 bases, with 15 bases spanning the gap. The CDR3 DNA sequence: TGTGCCAGCAGTTACTCTTTAGGGGGTCGTGTCAAAAACATTCAGTACTTC. It yields the protein CASSYSLGGRVKNIQYF.

The J gene is TRBJ2-1, the V gene TRBV5-1, with 15 bases that match TRBD2. The CDR3 spans 20 residues. Germline V lookup: CDR1 SGHRS, CDR2 YFSETQ. V shed 0 bases, J shed 0 bases, and the junction held 7 bases outside the gene matches. The CDR3 reads CASSLAGTSGRSGSYNEQFF. The CDR3 nucleotides are TGCGCCAGCAGCTTGGCCGGGACTAGCGGGAGGTCGGGCTCCTACAATGAGCAGTTCTTC.

The chain couples TRBV18 to TRBJ1-2, with 12 bases that match TRBD1. With 0 bases clipped from V and 7 bases from J, the junction kept 3 bases outside the gene matches. The CDR3 totals 15 residues. Germline values: CDR1 KGHSH, CDR2 LQKENI. The CDR3 loop is CASSPPGQGAGGYTF. Written as DNA, the CDR3 is TGTGCCAGCTCACCACCGGGACAGGGGGCAGGTGGCTACACCTTC.

This clone occurred once. The chain combines TRBV27 with TRBJ2-1; a possible D gene is TRBD2 (5 bases). Trimming took 7 bases from V and 1 from J, leaving 14 bases between them. The CDR3 extends over 15 amino acids. Germline lookup yields CDR1 MNHEY and CDR2 SMNVEV (reference sequence). This CDR3 is CASTLGPGSYNEQFF. Here the CDR3 DNA reads TGTGCCAGCACCCTCGGCCCGGGATCCTACAATGAGCAGTTCTTC.

The rearrangement joins TRBV18 to TRBJ1-6; 11 bases align to TRBD1. V lost 6 bases to trimming and J lost 15 bases; unmatched junction nucleotides: 10. The CDR3 is 14 residues long. The germline V gene encodes CDR1 KGHSH and CDR2 LQKENI. In DNA, the CDR3 is TGTGCCAGCTCCCTCCCGGACAGGGGGCCCATCCTCCACTTT. It is translated as CASSLPDRGPILHF.

The chain employs TRBV27 and TRBJ1-5, with D possibly being TRBD1 (6 bases). The V end was cut by 10 bases, the J end by 0 bases, with 16 bases between. Germline loops: CDR1 MNHEY, CDR2 SMNVEV (reference sequence). The CDR3 sequence is 15 residues long. The CDR3 loop reads CATRGIGASNQPQHF. CDR3 DNA: TGTGCCACCAGGGGTATAGGGGCTAGCAATCAGCCCCAGCATTTT.

V gene TRBV29-1 combines with J gene TRBJ1-1, with D tentatively TRBD1 (5 bases). The CDR3 sequence is 12 residues long. The germline V and J ends were trimmed by 2 bases and 6 bases, with 10 bases remaining between them. Germline assignment: CDR1 SQVTM and CDR2 ANQGSEA. CDR3: CSVEKSGPEAFF. For the CDR3, the DNA is TGCAGCGTTGAAAAATCAGGGCCTGAAGCTTTCTTT.

The rearrangement joins TRBV19 to TRBJ2-7, with D perhaps TRBD2 (5 bases). Germline V lookup: CDR1 LNHDA, CDR2 SQIVND (reference sequence). The CDR3 has 13 amino acids. Trimming pared 7 bases from V and 3 bases from J, leaving 13 bases between. The CDR3 reads CASNEGSHYEQYF. For the CDR3, the DNA is TGTGCCAGTAACGAGGGAAGTCACTACGAGCAGTACTTC.